What follows are 12 T cell receptor beta chains derived from one specimen sequenced in a study of blood T cell repertoires in COVID-19. Produced via immunoSEQ multiplex PCR; TCRdb's table is partial and in-frame only. The table has 200,000 or so clones, about nine tenths seen once. The material sequenced was peripheral blood. The receptors come from a man aged 45-65 years with acute or convalescent COVID-19.

This chain connects TRBV4-2 to TRBJ1-1, with unresolved D. There are 13 residues in the CDR3. V was trimmed by 1 base and J by 1 base, leaving 4 bases between them. Per germline, CDR1 LGHNA and CDR2 YNFKEQ. CDR3 coding DNA: TGTGCCAGCAGCCAAGCTAGGAACACTGAAGCTTTCTTT. As protein: CASSQARNTEAFF.

This clone was detected once. The chain carries TRBV9 and TRBJ2-2; D gene unclear. The CDR3 spans 14 residues. Trimming cost V 5 bases and J 0 bases, with 8 bases left between them. Germline CDR1 and CDR2: SGDLS and YYNGEE. The CDR3 is CASRPGSNTGELFF. The CDR3 DNA sequence: TGTGCCAGCAGGCCGGGTTCGAACACCGGGGAGCTGTTTTTT. Looking up the rest from reference TRBV9 and TRBJ2-2 gives the full variable domain: DSGVTQTPKHLITATGQRVTLRCSPRSGDLSVYWYQQSLDQGLQFLIQYYNGEERAKGNILERFSAQQFPDLHSELNLSSLELGDSALYFCASRPGSNTGELFFGEGSRLTVL.

V is TRBV7-2 and J is TRBJ2-6; D is perhaps TRBD1 (8 bases). Trimming took off 4 bases at V and 1 base at J, with 14 bases between the two ends. This CDR3 region has 17 residues. The V gene's germline CDR1 is SGHTA and CDR2 FQGNSA. The chain's CDR3 is CASSSRGDRSGANVLTF. The CDR3 region has the DNA TGTGCCAGCAGCTCCCGGGGGGACAGGTCTGGGGCCAACGTCCTGACTTTC. The complete variable domain, with remaining parts taken from reference TRBV7-2 and TRBJ2-6, reads GAGVSQSPSNKVTEKGKDVELRCDPISGHTALYWYRQSLGQGLEFLIYFQGNSAPDKSGLPSDRFSAERTGGSVSTLTIQRTQQEDSAVYLCASSSRGDRSGANVLTFGAGSRLTVL.

The table lists this clone with a count of one. The V call is TRBV19, the J call TRBJ1-2, with a possible D match to TRBD1 (5 bases). The germline CDR1 and CDR2 sequences are LNHDA and SQIVND (reference sequence). This CDR3 comprises 14 residues. V was pared by 3 bases and J by 0 bases, with 8 bases between. CDR3 protein: CASSMWGANYGYTF. CDR3 sequence (DNA): TGTGCCAGTAGTATGTGGGGGGCTAACTATGGCTACACCTTC.

V gene TRBV4-1 combines with J gene TRBJ2-6; the match to TRBD1 covers 7 bases. This CDR3 has 15 residues. Trimming took 5 bases from V and 4 from J; bases not matched to a gene: 5. Germline V gives CDR1 MGHRA, CDR2 YSYEKL. As DNA, the CDR3 is TGCGCCAGCAGCAGACAGGGATCCGGGGCCAACGTCCTGACTTTC. Its translation: CASSRQGSGANVLTF.

This chain links TRBV6-5 with TRBJ2-3, with 9 bases aligning to TRBD2. The V gene's germline CDR1 is MNHEY and CDR2 SVGAGI. The V segment lost 5 bases and the J segment 3 bases; nucleotides outside the gene matches: 3. This CDR3 region has 14 residues. The CDR3 sequence: CASSRTSVTDTQYF. The CDR3 nucleotides read TGTGCCAGCAGTCGGACTAGCGTTACAGATACGCAGTATTTT.

The chain joins TRBV29-1 to TRBJ1-1; weak D call: TRBD1 (5 bases). This CDR3 is 13 amino acids long. From germline, CDR1 is SQVTM and CDR2 ANQGSEA. The V gene lost 3 bases and the J gene lost 4 bases, with 12 bases spanning the gap. This CDR3 is CSVERQGGTEAFF. CDR3 coding DNA: TGCAGCGTTGAGCGGCAGGGAGGCACTGAAGCTTTCTTT. The variable domain in full, completed from reference TRBV29-1 and TRBJ1-1, reads SAVISQKPSRDICQRGTSLTIQCQVDSQVTMMFWYRQQPGQSLTLIATANQGSEATYESGFVIDKFPISRPNLTFSTLTVSNMSPEDSSIYLCSVERQGGTEAFFGQGTRLTVV.

This clone was found once. The V and J genes are TRBV12-3 or TRBV12-4 and TRBJ2-7; D is unclear. Trimming shortened V by 3 bases and J by 3 bases, and 9 bases separated the two germline ends. The CDR3 is 13 amino acids. The CDR3 DNA follows: TGTGCCAGCAGTTTTTCCCACGGCTACGAGCAGTACTTC. It is translated as CASSFSHGYEQYF.

CDR3 region: CASRLAGGLGETQYF. For the CDR3, the DNA is TGTGCCAGCCGACTAGCGGGGGGGCTCGGAGAGACCCAGTACTTC. The chain has TRBV6-5 and TRBJ2-5; 14 positions agree with TRBD2. CDR1 is MNHEY, CDR2 SVGAGI, per germline. The CDR3 loop spans 15 amino acids. Trimming removed 8 bases from V and 4 bases from J; junction bases left unmatched: 6.

The chain combines TRBV7-3 with TRBJ2-5; 7 bases match TRBD2. The CDR3 runs 15 residues. From germline, CDR1 is SGHTA and CDR2 FQGTGA. Unmatched junction bases numbered 7, after V lost 5 bases and J lost 1 base. The CDR3 spells CASSARGGRQETQYF. As DNA, the CDR3 is TGTGCCAGCAGCGCCCGGGGAGGGCGCCAAGAGACCCAGTACTTC.

This clone was seen just once. The V and J genes are TRBV18 and TRBJ1-5; 8 bases fit TRBD1. Germline V gene data show CDR1 as KGHSH and CDR2 as LQKENI. Trimming cost V 2 bases and J 4 bases; bases outside gene matches: 1. CDR3 length equals 14 residues. DNA for the CDR3: TGTGCCAGCTCACCAAGGACAGGGAATCAGCCCCAGCATTTT. It yields the protein CASSPRTGNQPQHF.

This clone appeared a single time. V is TRBV5-6 and J is TRBJ1-2; a weak D match, TRBD1 (5 bases). The ends were cut back, 0 bases at V and 8 bases at J, with 11 bases in the middle. CDR1 and CDR2 from the germline V gene are SGHDT and YYEEEE. The CDR3 consists of 13 residues. The CDR3 nucleotides read TGTGCCAGCAGCTTGGACAGGTCGAGAGGCTACACCTTC. It specifies CASSLDRSRGYTF.